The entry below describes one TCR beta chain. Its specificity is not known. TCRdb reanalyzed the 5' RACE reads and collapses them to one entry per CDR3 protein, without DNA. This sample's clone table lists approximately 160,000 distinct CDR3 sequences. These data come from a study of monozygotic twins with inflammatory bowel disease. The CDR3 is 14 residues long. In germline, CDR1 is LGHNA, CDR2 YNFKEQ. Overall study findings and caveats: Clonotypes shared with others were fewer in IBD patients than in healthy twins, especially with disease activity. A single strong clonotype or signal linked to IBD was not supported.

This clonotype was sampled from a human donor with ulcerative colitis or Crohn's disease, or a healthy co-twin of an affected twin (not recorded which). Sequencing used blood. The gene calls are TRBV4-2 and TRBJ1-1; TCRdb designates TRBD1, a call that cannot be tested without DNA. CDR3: CASSQEDSYTEAFF.